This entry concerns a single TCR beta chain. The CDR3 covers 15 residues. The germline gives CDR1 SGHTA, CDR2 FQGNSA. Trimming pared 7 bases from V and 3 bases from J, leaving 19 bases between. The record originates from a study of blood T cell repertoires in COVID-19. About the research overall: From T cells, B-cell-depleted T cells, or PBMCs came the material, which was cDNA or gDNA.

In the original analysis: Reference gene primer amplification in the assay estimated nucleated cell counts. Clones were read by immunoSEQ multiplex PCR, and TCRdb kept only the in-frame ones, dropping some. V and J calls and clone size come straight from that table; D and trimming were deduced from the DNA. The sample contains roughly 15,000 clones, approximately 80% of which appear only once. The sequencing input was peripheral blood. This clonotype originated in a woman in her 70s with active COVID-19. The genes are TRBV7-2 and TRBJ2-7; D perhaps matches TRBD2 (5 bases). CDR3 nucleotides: TGTGCCAGCACCCCCGGGCGGGCCTCGGTCTACGAGCAGTACTTC. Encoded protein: CASTPGRASVYEQYF.